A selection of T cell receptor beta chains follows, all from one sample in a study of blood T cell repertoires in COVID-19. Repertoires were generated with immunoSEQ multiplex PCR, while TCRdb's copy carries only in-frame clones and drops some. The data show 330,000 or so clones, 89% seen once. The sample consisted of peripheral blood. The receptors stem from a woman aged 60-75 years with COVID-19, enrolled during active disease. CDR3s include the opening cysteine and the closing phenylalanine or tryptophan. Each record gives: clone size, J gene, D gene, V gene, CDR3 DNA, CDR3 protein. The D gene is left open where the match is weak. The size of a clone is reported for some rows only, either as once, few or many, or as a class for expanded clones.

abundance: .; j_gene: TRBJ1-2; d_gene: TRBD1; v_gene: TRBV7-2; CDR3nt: TGTGCCAGCAGCGGGCCGGGACAGGGTGTGGGCTACACCTTC; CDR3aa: CASSGPGQGVGYTF
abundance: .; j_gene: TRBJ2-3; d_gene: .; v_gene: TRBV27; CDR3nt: TGTGCCAGCAGTTCCAGGTTTTTAGGCACAGATACGCAGTATTTT; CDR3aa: CASSSRFLGTDTQYF
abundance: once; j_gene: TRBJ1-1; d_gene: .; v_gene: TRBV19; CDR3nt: TGTGCCAGTACCCGTGGGGGGGCGCGTGAGTCCGCTGAAGCTTTCTTT; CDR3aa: CASTRGGARESAEAFF
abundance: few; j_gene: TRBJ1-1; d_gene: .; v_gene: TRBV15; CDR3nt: TGTGCCACCAGCAGAGATAGGGGGACCACTGAAGCTTTCTTT; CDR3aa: CATSRDRGTTEAFF
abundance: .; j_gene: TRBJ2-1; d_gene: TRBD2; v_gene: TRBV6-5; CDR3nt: TGTGCCAGCGTTAAAAGGGCTAGCGGGGAGAATGAGCAGTTCTTC; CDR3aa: CASVKRASGENEQFF
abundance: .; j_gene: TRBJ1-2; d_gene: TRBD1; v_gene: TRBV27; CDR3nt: TGTGCCAGCAGGGGAGACAGGGGCCCGTACACCTTC; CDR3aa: CASRGDRGPYTF
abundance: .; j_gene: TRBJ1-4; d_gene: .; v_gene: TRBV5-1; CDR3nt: TGCGCCAGCAGCCTCAGGGAGGGAAATGAAAAACTGTTTTTT; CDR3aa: CASSLREGNEKLFF
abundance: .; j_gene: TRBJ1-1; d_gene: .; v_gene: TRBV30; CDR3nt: TGTGCCCGGGCCGGAGCTGGAGAGGGCCACAACACTGAAGCTTTCTTT; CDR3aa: CARAGAGEGHNTEAFF
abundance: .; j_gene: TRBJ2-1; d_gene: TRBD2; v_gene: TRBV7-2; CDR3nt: TGTGCCAGCAGCTTAGTCGGTAGCGGGGCCCGCTCAGTCAATGAGCAGTTCTTC; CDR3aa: CASSLVGSGARSVNEQFF
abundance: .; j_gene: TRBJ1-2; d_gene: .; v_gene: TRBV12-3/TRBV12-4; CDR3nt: TGTGCCAGCGGGGGGTCGAACTATGGCTACACCTTC; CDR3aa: CASGGSNYGYTF
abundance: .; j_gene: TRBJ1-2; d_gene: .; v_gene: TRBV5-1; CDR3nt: TGCGCCAGCAGCTTGGACCGGGATGGCTACACCTTC; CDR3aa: CASSLDRDGYTF
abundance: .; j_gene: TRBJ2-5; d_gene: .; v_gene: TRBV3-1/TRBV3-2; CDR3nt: TGTGCCAGCAGCCAAGTGTCGCGGAGGGGGCCAGAGACCCAGTACTTC; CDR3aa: CASSQVSRRGPETQYF
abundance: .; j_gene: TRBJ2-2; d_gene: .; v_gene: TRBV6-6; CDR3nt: TGTGCCAGCAGTGCCCTCAGTTCCGGGGAGCTGTTTTTT; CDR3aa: CASSALSSGELFF
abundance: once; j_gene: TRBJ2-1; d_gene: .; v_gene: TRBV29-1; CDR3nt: TGCAGCGGACAGAGCTCCTACAATGAGCAGTTCTTC; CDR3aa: CSGQSSYNEQFF
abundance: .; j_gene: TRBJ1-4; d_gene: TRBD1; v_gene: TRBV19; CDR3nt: TGTGCCACCCGAACTCGGGGACAGTTAAATGAAAAACTGTTTTTT; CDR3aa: CATRTRGQLNEKLFF
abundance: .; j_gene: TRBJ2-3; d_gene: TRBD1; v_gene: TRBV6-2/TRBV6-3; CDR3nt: TGTGCCAGCAGTTTGACAGGGTACCCCACAGATACGCAGTATTTT; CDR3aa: CASSLTGYPTDTQYF
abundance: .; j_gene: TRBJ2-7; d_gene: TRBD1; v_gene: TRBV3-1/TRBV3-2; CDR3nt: TGTGCCAGCAGCCAGATACCGCCGGGACAGGGTAATTACGAGCAGTACTTC; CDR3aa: CASSQIPPGQGNYEQYF
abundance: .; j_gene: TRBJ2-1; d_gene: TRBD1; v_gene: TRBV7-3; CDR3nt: TGTGCCAGCAGCTTGCTCAGGACAGGGATTAATGAGCAGTTCTTC; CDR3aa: CASSLLRTGINEQFF
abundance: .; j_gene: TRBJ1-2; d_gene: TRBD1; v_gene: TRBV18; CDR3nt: TGTGCCAGCTCTCTAGGACAGGGAAGCGATGGCTACACCTTC; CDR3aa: CASSLGQGSDGYTF
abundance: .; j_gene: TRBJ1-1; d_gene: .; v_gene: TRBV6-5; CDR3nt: TGTGCCAGCAGGATACAGGGAGAGAACACTGAAGCTTTCTTT; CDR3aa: CASRIQGENTEAFF
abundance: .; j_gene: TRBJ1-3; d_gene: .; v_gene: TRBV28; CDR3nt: TGTGCCAGCAGTCCTCCCGGAAACACCATATATTTT; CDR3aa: CASSPPGNTIYF
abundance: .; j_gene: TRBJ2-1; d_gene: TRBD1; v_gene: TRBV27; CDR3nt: TGTGCCAGCACCGAACTACAGGGGAACAATGAGCAGTTCTTC; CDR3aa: CASTELQGNNEQFF
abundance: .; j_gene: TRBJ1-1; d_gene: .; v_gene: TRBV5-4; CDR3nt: TGTGCCAGCAGGTCAGACCCGAACAGCCCAGCTTTCTTT; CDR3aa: CASRSDPNSPAFF
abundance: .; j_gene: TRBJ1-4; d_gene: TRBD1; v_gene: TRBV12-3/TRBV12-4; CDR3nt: TGTGCCAGCACCATGGACAGGGTTGAAAAACTGTTTTTT; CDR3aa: CASTMDRVEKLFF
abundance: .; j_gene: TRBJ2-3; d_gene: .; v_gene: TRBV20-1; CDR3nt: TGCAGTGCTAGTGGAGCAGGGTTGATAACAGATACGCAGTATTTT; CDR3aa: CSASGAGLITDTQYF
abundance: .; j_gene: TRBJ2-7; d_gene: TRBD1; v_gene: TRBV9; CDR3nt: TGTGCCAGCAGCGGAGGAACCGGGACAGGGATCTACGAGCAGTACTTC; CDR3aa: CASSGGTGTGIYEQYF
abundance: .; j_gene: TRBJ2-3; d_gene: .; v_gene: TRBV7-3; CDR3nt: TGTGCCAGCAGCTCGACTAGGGATACGCAGTATTTT; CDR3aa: CASSSTRDTQYF
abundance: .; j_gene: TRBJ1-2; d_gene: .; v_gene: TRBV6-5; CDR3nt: TGTGCCAGCCAGAGGCAGGGTCTCTCTGGCTACACCTTC; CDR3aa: CASQRQGLSGYTF
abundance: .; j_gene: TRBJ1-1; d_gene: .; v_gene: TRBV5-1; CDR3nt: TGCGCCAGCAGCTCGGGGGACCGTAAGAAGAACACTGAAGCTTTCTTT; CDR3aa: CASSSGDRKKNTEAFF
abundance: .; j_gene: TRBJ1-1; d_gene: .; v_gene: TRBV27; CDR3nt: TGTGCCAGCAGTCTGGACAGAGGTCCGAGCACTGAAGCTTTCTTT; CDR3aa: CASSLDRGPSTEAFF
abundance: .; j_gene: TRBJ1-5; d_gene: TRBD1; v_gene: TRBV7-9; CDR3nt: TGTGCCAGCAGCCTTGGACAGGATAGCAATCAGCCCCAGCATTTT; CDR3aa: CASSLGQDSNQPQHF
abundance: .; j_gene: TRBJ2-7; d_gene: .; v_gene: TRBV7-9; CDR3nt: TGTGCCATCGCAGGGCCCACCTACGAGCAGTACTTC; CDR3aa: CAIAGPTYEQYF
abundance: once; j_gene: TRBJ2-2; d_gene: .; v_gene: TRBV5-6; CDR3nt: TGTGCCAGCAGCAAAGATCCTCGGTCAGGGGAGCTGTTTTTT; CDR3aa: CASSKDPRSGELFF
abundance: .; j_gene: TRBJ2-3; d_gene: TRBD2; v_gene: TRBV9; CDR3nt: TGTGCCAGCAGCGGCCGTCAGCGGGGGCCCACAGATACGCAGTATTTT; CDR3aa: CASSGRQRGPTDTQYF
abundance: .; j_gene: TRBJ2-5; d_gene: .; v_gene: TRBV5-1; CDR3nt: TGCGCCAGCACGCGGCGGGTCAACCAAGAGACCCAGTACTTC; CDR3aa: CASTRRVNQETQYF
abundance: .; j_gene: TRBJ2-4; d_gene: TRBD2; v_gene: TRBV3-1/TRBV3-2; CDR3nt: TGTGCCAGCAGCCGGGGCGGGGGTGGCAACATTCAGTACTTC; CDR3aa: CASSRGGGGNIQYF
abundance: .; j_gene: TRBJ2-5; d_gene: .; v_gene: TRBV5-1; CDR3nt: TGCGCCAGCAGCTTGACTGCCCAAGAGACCCAGTACTTC; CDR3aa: CASSLTAQETQYF
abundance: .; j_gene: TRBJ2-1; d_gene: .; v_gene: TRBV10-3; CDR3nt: TGTGCCATCAGTGAGCCCCTAGCGCAGCAGTTCTTC; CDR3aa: CAISEPLAQQFF
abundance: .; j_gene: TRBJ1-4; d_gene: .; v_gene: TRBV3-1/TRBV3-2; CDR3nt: TGTGCCAGCAGCCACAGACGCGGGACCGAAGAAAAACTGTTTTTT; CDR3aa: CASSHRRGTEEKLFF
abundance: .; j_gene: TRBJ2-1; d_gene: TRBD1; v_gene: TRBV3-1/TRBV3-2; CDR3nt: TGTGCCAGCCGCAGGGGGCTCTTCAACAATGAGCAGTTCTTC; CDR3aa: CASRRGLFNNEQFF
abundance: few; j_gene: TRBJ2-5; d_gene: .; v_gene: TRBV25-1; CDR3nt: TGTGCCAGCAGTGAATCGACGCGCGGGTTCCAAGAGACCCAGTACTTC; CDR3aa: CASSESTRGFQETQYF
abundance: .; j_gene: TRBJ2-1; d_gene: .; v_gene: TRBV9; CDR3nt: TGTGCCAGCAGCCAGCCAGGTCTGAGCTCCTACAATGAGCAGTTCTTC; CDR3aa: CASSQPGLSSYNEQFF
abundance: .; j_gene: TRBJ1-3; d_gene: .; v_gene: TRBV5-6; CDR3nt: TGTGCCAGCAGCTTGGTGGCAGGGCCTGGAAACACCATATATTTT; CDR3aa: CASSLVAGPGNTIYF
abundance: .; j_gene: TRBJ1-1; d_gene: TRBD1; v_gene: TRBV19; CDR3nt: TGTGCCAGTATTGACAGGGGTAAGAGTCGCCTGAACACTGAAGCTTTCTTT; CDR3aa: CASIDRGKSRLNTEAFF
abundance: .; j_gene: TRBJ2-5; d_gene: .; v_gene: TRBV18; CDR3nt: TGTGCCAGCTCACCTCTTCAAGAGACCCAGTACTTC; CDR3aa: CASSPLQETQYF
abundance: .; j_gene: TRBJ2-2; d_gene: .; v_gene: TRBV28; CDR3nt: TGTGCCACCAGGGGGGGAGCCGGGGAGCTGTTTTTT; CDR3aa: CATRGGAGELFF
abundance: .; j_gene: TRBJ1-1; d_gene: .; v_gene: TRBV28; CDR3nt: TGTGCCAGCTCGGAGGGAGGGAACACTGAAGCTTTCTTT; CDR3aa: CASSEGGNTEAFF
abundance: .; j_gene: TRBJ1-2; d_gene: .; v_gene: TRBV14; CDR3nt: TGTGCCAGCAGCCAAAACGGGATTAGTGGCTATGGCTACACCTTC; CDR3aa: CASSQNGISGYGYTF
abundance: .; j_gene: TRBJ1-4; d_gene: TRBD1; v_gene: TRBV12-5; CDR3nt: TGTGCTAGTGGTTTGACCACCACAGGGGAGAGGGTAAAACTGTTTTTT; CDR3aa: CASGLTTTGERVKLFF